This TCR beta chain is from a study of blood T cell repertoires in COVID-19. Study at large: The samples span acute and convalescent COVID-19 from the United States, Italy and Spain.

As to this clone: A read error may be the cause here, since a much bigger clone is one base away.

The V and J ends lost 2 bases and 1 base respectively, with 5 bases between them. Germline V CDR1 and CDR2: MNHEY, SMNVEV (reference sequence). The CDR3 runs to 13 residues. Authors' analysis steps: Cell counts per sample came from amplifying reference gene primers. Repertoires were generated with immunoSEQ multiplex PCR, while TCRdb's copy carries only in-frame clones and drops some. That table furnishes V, J and clone size, whereas the DNA furnished D and trimming. In the table there are approximately 210,000 clones, around 85% of which are singletons. The chain combines TRBV27 with TRBJ1-1; maybe TRBD1 (5 bases). This receptor was taken from a human donor in a cohort sampled during active COVID-19. Sequenced material: peripheral blood. In DNA form, the CDR3 reads TGTGCCAGCAGTTTAGGACAGAACACTGAAGCTTTCTTT. As protein: CASSLGQNTEAFF.